This TCR beta chain was retrieved from a study of OX40 agonist ivuxolimab in advanced cancers. Overall study context: In this cohort, patients received ivuxolimab, an agonistic anti-OX40 (CD134) antibody.

Blood specimens came from baseline, cycle 4 day 1, and cycle 7 day 1. Data came from immunoSEQ multiplex PCR; TCRdb stores just in-frame clones and leaves some out. Altogether around 29,000 clones are present, more than 85% being singletons, with the ten largest covering around 18%. The CDR3 runs 14 residues. The ends lost 4 bases at V and 1 base at J; junction bases unmatched: 4. Germline lookup yields CDR1 SEHNR and CDR2 FQNEAQ (reference sequence). Only a few counts were recorded for this clone. The specimen was CD4+ or CD8+ T cells sorted from blood, collected in a trial of the OX40 agonist ivuxolimab. The sequence came from an adult with an advanced solid tumor such as melanoma, head and neck, liver or kidney cancer. The V call is TRBV7-9, the J call TRBJ2-7; 7 bases are a match to TRBD1. The CDR3 DNA reads as TGTGCCAGCAGCTCACCGGGACAGTCCTACGAGCAGTACTTC. It is translated as CASSSPGQSYEQYF.